Listed below are T cell receptor beta chains from one sample, sequenced in a study of blood T cell repertoires in COVID-19. The assay was immunoSEQ multiplex PCR, and TCRdb's table has in-frame clones only and misses some. This table holds over 250,000 clones, under 90% found once. Sample: PBMCs or T cells enriched from blood (not recorded which). Receptors originate from a woman aged 55-75 years who had recovered from COVID-19. The CDR3 runs from the conserved cysteine through the conserved F or W. Each record gives: J gene, D gene, clone size, V gene, CDR3 protein, CDR3 DNA. A D gene is named only where the DNA matches it firmly. Size is omitted from some rows. Given values are once, few, many or a class for expanded clones.

TRBJ1-5	TRBD1	.	TRBV10-3	CAISENPGGQDNQPQHF	TGTGCCATCAGTGAAAATCCAGGGGGACAGGACAATCAGCCCCAGCATTTT
TRBJ2-7	.	.	TRBV29-1	CSVVSATYEQYF	TGCAGCGTTGTAAGCGCCACCTACGAGCAGTACTTC
TRBJ1-2	TRBD1	.	TRBV7-9	CASSSGTGGGVYGYTF	TGTGCCAGCAGCTCCGGGACAGGGGGTGGGGTCTATGGCTACACCTTC
TRBJ1-6	.	.	TRBV5-6	CASSPGYSPLHF	TGTGCCAGCAGCCCAGGGTATTCACCCCTCCACTTT
TRBJ2-1	TRBD2	.	TRBV5-1	CASSLGPSGSLGNEQFF	TGCGCCAGCAGCTTGGGCCCTAGCGGGTCCTTGGGCAATGAGCAGTTCTTC
TRBJ2-7	TRBD1	.	TRBV28	CASTAPGQGYEQYF	TGTGCCAGCACCGCCCCGGGACAGGGCTACGAGCAGTACTTC
TRBJ2-7	TRBD1	.	TRBV4-2	CASSQEGGQSYEQYF	TGTGCCAGCAGCCAAGAAGGGGGACAGTCCTACGAGCAGTACTTC
TRBJ2-5	.	.	TRBV9	CASSAGLSQETQYF	TGTGCCAGCAGCGCAGGACTATCCCAAGAGACCCAGTACTTC
TRBJ2-3	.	.	TRBV7-8	CASRAGRPTRDTQYF	TGTGCCAGCAGGGCGGGTCGTCCAACCAGGGATACGCAGTATTTT
TRBJ2-2	TRBD1	.	TRBV28	CASSDRVAGELFF	TGTGCCAGCAGTGACAGGGTGGCCGGGGAGCTGTTTTTT
TRBJ2-3	TRBD1	.	TRBV6-5	CASSYRQGRKLDTQYF	TGTGCCAGCAGTTACAGACAGGGACGGAAGTTAGATACGCAGTATTTT
TRBJ1-5	.	.	TRBV19	CASSIRTAQPQHF	TGTGCCAGTAGTATTAGGACAGCCCAGCCCCAGCATTTT
TRBJ2-7	.	.	TRBV13	CASSSRGSLSYEQYF	TGTGCCAGCAGCTCACGAGGGTCACTATCCTACGAGCAGTACTTC
TRBJ2-5	TRBD1	.	TRBV5-1	CASSLGDGTAVQETQYF	TGCGCCAGCAGCTTGGGCGATGGGACAGCGGTCCAAGAGACCCAGTACTTC
TRBJ1-2	.	.	TRBV27	CASSSLQRRTPYGYTF	TGTGCCAGCAGTTCGCTTCAGAGGCGGACTCCCTATGGCTACACCTTC
TRBJ2-1	TRBD2	.	TRBV10-1	CASSLAGGWNEQFF	TGCGCCAGCAGCCTAGCGGGGGGCTGGAATGAGCAGTTCTTC
TRBJ2-1	TRBD1	.	TRBV9	CASSAGDSSPYNEQFF	TGTGCCAGCAGCGCCGGGGACAGTTCCCCCTACAATGAGCAGTTCTTC
TRBJ2-1	.	.	TRBV21-1	CASSKEGTSGPNEQFF	TGTGCCAGCAGCAAAGAAGGGACTAGCGGACCCAATGAGCAGTTCTTC
TRBJ2-3	.	.	TRBV5-1	CASSLGPTSTDTQYF	TGCGCCAGCAGCTTGGGGCCGACAAGCACAGATACGCAGTATTTT
TRBJ1-2	.	.	TRBV19	CASSQRTASGGYTF	TGTGCCAGTAGTCAAAGGACAGCCTCTGGGGGCTACACCTTC
TRBJ1-1	.	.	TRBV28	CASRGSVRKRTEAFF	TGTGCCAGCAGGGGGAGCGTAAGGAAACGCACTGAAGCTTTCTTT
TRBJ2-5	TRBD2	.	TRBV3-1/TRBV3-2	CASSQVSRLAGGRETQYF	TGTGCCAGCAGCCAAGTGTCGAGACTAGCGGGGGGGCGAGAGACCCAGTACTTC
TRBJ1-3	.	few	TRBV30	CAWNQGTGNTIYF	TGTGCCTGGAACCAGGGGACGGGAAACACCATATATTTT
TRBJ2-2	.	.	TRBV18	CASSSTGYTGELFF	TGTGCCAGCTCATCAACAGGGTACACCGGGGAGCTGTTTTTT
TRBJ1-1	.	.	TRBV7-9	CASSFTAGYEAFF	TGTGCCAGCAGCTTTACCGCGGGATATGAAGCTTTCTTT
TRBJ2-5	TRBD1	.	TRBV10-3	CAISPRQGVETQYF	TGTGCCATCAGCCCTAGACAGGGGGTGGAGACCCAGTACTTC
TRBJ2-2	.	.	TRBV30	CAWTPLLNTGELFF	TGTGCCTGGACCCCCCTTCTCAACACCGGGGAGCTGTTTTTT
TRBJ1-2	TRBD1	.	TRBV15	CATSTRTGIPYGYTF	TGTGCCACCAGCACCCGGACAGGGATCCCCTATGGCTACACCTTC
TRBJ2-5	.	.	TRBV30	CAWNPLGQQETQYF	TGTGCCTGGAATCCACTCGGACAGCAAGAGACCCAGTACTTC
TRBJ2-4	TRBD1	.	TRBV28	CASTHELGQGLNIQYF	TGTGCCAGCACCCACGAGCTGGGACAGGGGCTAAACATTCAGTACTTC
TRBJ2-7	.	.	TRBV11-1	CASSLARGNYEQYF	TGTGCCAGCAGCTTAGCGAGAGGGAACTACGAGCAGTACTTC
TRBJ1-3	TRBD1	.	TRBV2	CASSEPGTGENTIYF	TGTGCCAGCAGTGAACCTGGGACAGGAGAAAACACCATATATTTT
TRBJ2-2	TRBD2	.	TRBV3-1/TRBV3-2	CASSLGIDGGGGGELFF	TGTGCCAGCAGCCTCGGCATCGACGGGGGGGGAGGCGGGGAGCTGTTTTTT
TRBJ1-2	.	.	TRBV5-5	CASRSFGGAGAKAYYGYTF	TGTGCCAGCAGATCGTTTGGAGGTGCGGGGGCAAAGGCGTACTATGGCTACACCTTC
TRBJ2-2	.	.	TRBV4-2	CASSQDKLVAGELFF	TGTGCCAGCAGCCAAGACAAACTAGTAGCCGGGGAGCTGTTTTTT
TRBJ1-2	TRBD1	.	TRBV28	CASSVTTGSGYTF	TGTGCCAGCAGTGTAACGACAGGGAGTGGCTACACCTTC
TRBJ2-1	.	few	TRBV6-5	CASSSGQSVDEQFF	TGTGCCAGCAGTTCCGGACAGTCGGTAGATGAGCAGTTCTTC
TRBJ2-2	.	once	TRBV12-3/TRBV12-4	CASSLTVAGELFF	TGTGCCAGCAGTTTAACCGTAGCCGGGGAGCTGTTTTTT
TRBJ2-7	.	.	TRBV7-2	CASSLLQRYEQYF	TGTGCCAGCAGCTTACTACAGCGGTACGAGCAGTACTTC
TRBJ2-1	TRBD2	.	TRBV4-2	CASSRGGTYNEQFF	TGTGCCAGCAGCCGCGGGGGAACCTACAATGAGCAGTTCTTC
TRBJ1-6	.	.	TRBV27	CASSPPGSYNSPLHF	TGTGCCAGCAGTCCCCCGGGGTCCTATAATTCACCCCTCCACTTT
TRBJ1-1	.	.	TRBV3-1/TRBV3-2	CASSQVKNTEAFF	TGTGCCAGCAGCCAAGTCAAGAACACTGAAGCTTTCTTT